This T cell receptor (beta chain) was identified during a study of blood T cell repertoires in COVID-19. Trimming took 6 bases from V and 4 from J; bases not matched to a gene: 7. Germline values: CDR1 MDHEN, CDR2 SYDVKM. The CDR3 totals 14 residues. The data were produced by immunoSEQ multiplex PCR, yet TCRdb's version contains in-frame clones alone and is incomplete. The sample lists about 70,000 clones, 80% to 90% occurring once. The gene calls are TRBV28 and TRBJ2-7, with 9 bases that match TRBD1. The origin of this receptor is a woman aged 80 or older with active or convalescent COVID-19. Material for sequencing was peripheral blood. As DNA, the CDR3 is TGTGCCAGCAGATACAGGGGGCGCGGATACGAGCAGTACTTC. Amino acids: CASRYRGRGYEQYF. Filled out from reference TRBV28 and TRBJ2-7, the complete variable domain reads DVKVTQSSRYLVKRTGEKVFLECVQDMDHENMFWYRQDPGLGLRLIYFSYDVKMKEKGDIPEGYSVSREKKERFSLILESASTNQTSMYLCASRYRGRGYEQYFGPGTRLTVT.